This T cell receptor (beta chain) was captured in a study of blood T cell repertoires in COVID-19. CDR3 length: 15 residues. Between the trimmed V and J ends, which lost 5 bases and 4 bases, there was a span of 16 bases. Germline loops: CDR1 SGHTA, CDR2 FQGTGA. Sequencing was performed with immunoSEQ multiplex PCR; in TCRdb, only in-frame clones are kept and a portion is missing. The sample has around 250,000 clones; approximately 84% are singletons. This TCR derives from an elderly woman with acute or convalescent COVID-19. The gene calls are TRBV7-3 and TRBJ2-3; tentatively, D is TRBD2 (6 bases). The sample taken for sequencing was peripheral blood. The CDR3 DNA is TGTGCCAGCAGCGAAGGACTAACAAAGGCAGATACGCAGTATTTT. Amino acids: CASSEGLTKADTQYF.